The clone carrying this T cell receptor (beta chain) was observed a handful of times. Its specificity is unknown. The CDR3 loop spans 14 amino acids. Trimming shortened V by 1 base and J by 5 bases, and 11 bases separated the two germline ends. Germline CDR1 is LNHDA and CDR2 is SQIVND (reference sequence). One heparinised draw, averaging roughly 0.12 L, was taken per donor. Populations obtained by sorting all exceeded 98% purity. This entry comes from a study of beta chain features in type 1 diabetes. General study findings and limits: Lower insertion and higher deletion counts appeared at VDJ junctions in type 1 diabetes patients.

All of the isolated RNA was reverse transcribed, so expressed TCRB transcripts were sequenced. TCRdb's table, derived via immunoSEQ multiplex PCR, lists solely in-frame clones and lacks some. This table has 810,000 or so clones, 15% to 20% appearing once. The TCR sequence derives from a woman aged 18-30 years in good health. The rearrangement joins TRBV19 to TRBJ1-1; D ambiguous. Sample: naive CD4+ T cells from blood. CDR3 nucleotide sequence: TGTGCCAGTAGTATAGGGGAGCGAGGGACTGAAGCTTTCTTT. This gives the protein CASSIGERGTEAFF.